These 32 T cell receptor beta chains came from one sample sequenced in a study of blood T cell repertoires in COVID-19. Sequencing was performed with immunoSEQ multiplex PCR; in TCRdb, only in-frame clones are kept and a portion is missing. The sample has some 300,000 clones; roughly 90% are singletons. The material sequenced was peripheral blood. The receptors come from a woman between 70 and 85 years old with COVID-19, enrolled during active disease.

The chain carries TRBV7-2 and TRBJ1-5, with TRBD1 as a possible D gene (6 bases). Germline V lookup: CDR1 SGHTA, CDR2 FQGNSA. CDR3 length: 16 amino acids. With 3 bases removed from V and 2 bases from J, the gap between germline ends came to 14 bases. CDR3 sequence: CASSLSGAFGNQPQHF. Here the CDR3 DNA reads TGTGCCAGCAGCTTGTCAGGGGCCTTCGGCAATCAGCCCCAGCATTTT.

A remark on this clone: The sample has other DNA sequences that encode this CDR3 too. The chain combines TRBV7-2 with TRBJ1-4; 7 nucleotides match TRBD1. V lost 1 base and J lost 7; bases outside the gene matches: 0. The V gene's germline CDR1 is SGHTA and CDR2 FQGNSA. The CDR3 runs to 13 residues. Here the CDR3 reads CASSLDRGEKLFF. CDR3 DNA: TGTGCCAGCAGCTTAGACAGGGGTGAAAAACTGTTTTTT.

The genes are TRBV9 and TRBJ2-7, with 7 bases that match TRBD2. Germline values: CDR1 SGDLS, CDR2 YYNGEE. Trimming cost V 2 bases and J 6 bases; bases outside gene matches: 11. This CDR3 contains 15 residues. CDR3 in amino acids: CASSVDHGGNVEQYF. In DNA, the CDR3 is TGTGCCAGCAGCGTCGACCACGGGGGGAATGTCGAGCAGTACTTC.

The CDR3 loop is CASSYSISNSPLHF. The CDR3 coding sequence is TGTGCCAGCAGTTACTCGATAAGCAATTCACCCCTCCACTTT. The chain carries TRBV6-5 and TRBJ1-6; no clear D gene. Germline CDR1 MNHEY, CDR2 SVGAGI. The CDR3 covers 14 residues. Trimming left V 0 bases short and J 7 bases short, with 7 bases between.

The chain employs TRBV6-5 and TRBJ1-4, with D possibly matching TRBD1 (6 bases). The CDR3 is 15 amino acids. CDR1 and CDR2 from the germline V gene are MNHEY and SVGAGI. V shed 0 bases and J shed 8 bases, with 13 bases lying between them. The CDR3 protein is CASSYSAGRGEKLFF. CDR3 bases: TGTGCCAGCAGTTACTCGGCAGGGAGGGGGGAAAAACTGTTTTTT.

The chain uses TRBV9 and TRBJ2-7, with 10 bases that match TRBD2. The CDR3 has 14 amino acids. CDR1 SGDLS and CDR2 YYNGEE come from the germline V gene. V lost 0 bases and J lost 5; bases outside the gene matches: 2. In nucleotides, the CDR3 is TGTGCCAGCAGCGTAGTAGCGGGGGGCAACGAGCAGTACTTC. It specifies CASSVVAGGNEQYF.

The rearrangement joins TRBV30 to TRBJ1-1; 8 bases agree with TRBD1. CDR1 GTSNPN and CDR2 SVGIG come from the germline V gene (reference sequence). The CDR3 contains 12 residues. Unmatched junction bases numbered 1, after V lost 0 bases and J lost 7 bases. Written as DNA, the CDR3 is TGTGCCTGGAGTGTAGACAGGGGTGAAGCTTTCTTT. It specifies CAWSVDRGEAFF.

This clone was recorded once. The CDR3 loop reads CASSLPPSGGAGTQYF. The CDR3 bases are TGCGCCAGCAGCTTGCCTCCCAGCGGGGGGGCTGGTACGCAGTATTTT. The rearrangement joins TRBV5-1 to TRBJ2-3, with TRBD2 matching 10 bases. The V segment lost 1 base and the J segment 8 bases; nucleotides outside the gene matches: 10. The CDR3 totals 16 residues. Germline CDR1 and CDR2: SGHRS and YFSETQ.

The V and J genes are TRBV5-4 and TRBJ1-2, with D possibly matching TRBD1 (6 bases). The CDR3 runs 15 residues. From germline, CDR1 is SGHNT and CDR2 YYREEE (reference sequence). Trimming cost V 4 bases and J 0 bases, with 13 bases left between them. CDR3 residues: CASSGRDTANYGYTF. As DNA, the CDR3 is TGTGCCAGCAGCGGCCGGGACACCGCTAACTATGGCTACACCTTC.

The chain couples TRBV27 to TRBJ2-2; TRBD2 agrees at 8 bases. Trimming removed 5 bases from V and 6 bases from J; junction bases left unmatched: 8. Looked up from germline, CDR1 is MNHEY and CDR2 is SMNVEV (reference sequence). CDR3 length: 15 residues. The CDR3 DNA reads TGTGCCAGCAGTCCGCGGGGGGTCGGCGCCGGGGAGCTGTTTTTT. Translated, it gives CASSPRGVGAGELFF.

The chain combines TRBV11-2 with TRBJ1-6, with D tentatively TRBD1 (6 bases). This CDR3 region has 13 residues. The V gene lost 5 bases and the J gene lost 10 bases, with 12 bases spanning the gap. Germline CDR1 reads SGHAT; CDR2 reads FQNNGV. The chain's CDR3 is CASSPQGNSPLHF. CDR3 DNA sequence: TGTGCCAGCAGCCCCCAGGGGAACTCACCCCTCCACTTT.

The gene calls are TRBV5-1 and TRBJ2-5, with 8 bases that match TRBD2. This CDR3 spans 14 amino acids. CDR1 and CDR2 from the germline V gene are SGHRS and YFSETQ. The V segment lost 1 base and the J segment 2 bases; nucleotides outside the gene matches: 1. CDR3 nucleotides: TGCGCCAGCAGCTTGCAGCGGGGGCAAGAGACCCAGTACTTC. Translated, it gives CASSLQRGQETQYF. Based on the CDR3 plus reference TRBV5-1 and TRBJ2-5, the full variable domain is KAGVTQTPRYLIKTRGQQVTLSCSPISGHRSVSWYQQTPGQGLQFLFEYFSETQRNKGNFPGRFSGRQFSNSRSEMNVSTLELGDSALYLCASSLQRGQETQYFGPGTRLLVL.

The chain couples TRBV24-1 to TRBJ1-4; D gene unclear. V dropped 4 bases and J dropped 6 bases, with 8 bases sitting between them. The CDR3 spans 13 residues. In germline, CDR1 is KGHDR, CDR2 SFDVKD. CDR3 nucleotide sequence: TGTGCCACCAGTGACGGGTTCGATGAAAAACTGTTTTTT. Its translation is CATSDGFDEKLFF.

This clone turned up a few times. CDR3 nucleotides: TGTGCCAGCAGCCAAGATGGACAGTCCACAGATACGCAGTATTTT. It codes for CASSQDGQSTDTQYF. The chain employs TRBV3-1 (or the pseudogene TRBV3-2) and TRBJ2-3, with a possible D match to TRBD1 (6 bases). The CDR3 has 15 residues. V lost 0 bases to trimming and J lost 2 bases, with 9 bases between them. Germline values: CDR1 LGHDT, CDR2 YNNKEL (reference sequence).

The chain recombines TRBV10-1 with TRBJ2-1; D is unclear. V lost 4 bases and J 0 bases, leaving 10 bases between the germline ends. Germline V gene data show CDR1 as WNHNN and CDR2 as SYGVQD (reference sequence). This CDR3 contains 15 residues. The CDR3 loop reads CASSVMRSSYNEQFF. The DNA of the CDR3 is TGCGCCAGCAGTGTAATGAGGAGCTCCTACAATGAGCAGTTCTTC.

This chain uses TRBV27 with TRBJ2-1; possibly TRBD1 for D (7 bases). Germline V CDR1 and CDR2: MNHEY, SMNVEV (reference sequence). CDR3 size: 15 residues. Trimming took off 3 bases at V and 8 bases at J, with 17 bases between the two ends. As DNA, the CDR3 is TGTGCCAGCAGTTTCAGGGGGGAACCCTTCGATGAGCAGTTCTTC. It translates to CASSFRGEPFDEQFF.

The chain joins TRBV3-1 (or the pseudogene TRBV3-2) to TRBJ1-2, with 7 positions matching TRBD1. V gave up 7 bases and J gave up 2 bases; unmatched junction bases: 4. The CDR3 runs 13 residues. The germline V gene has CDR1 LGHDT and CDR2 YNNKEL (reference sequence). This CDR3 reads CASTNRGNYGYTF. The DNA for the CDR3 is TGTGCCAGCACCAACAGGGGAAACTATGGCTACACCTTC.

This chain uses TRBV28 with TRBJ2-7; TRBD1 matches 9 bases. This CDR3 region has 16 residues. The germline CDR1 and CDR2 sequences are MDHEN and SYDVKM. V was pared by 2 bases and J by 5 bases, with 10 bases of the junction left unmatched. The CDR3 is CASSLRGQGINDEQYF. In DNA, the CDR3 is TGTGCCAGCAGTTTACGGGGACAGGGAATTAATGACGAGCAGTACTTC.

This chain uses TRBV19 with TRBJ2-5, with D perhaps TRBD2 (7 bases). V lost 3 bases and J 5 bases, leaving 13 bases between the germline ends. The CDR3 length is 14 residues. Per the germline V gene, CDR1 is LNHDA and CDR2 is SQIVND (reference sequence). The CDR3 is CASSIGGGAETQYF. The CDR3 DNA sequence: TGTGCCAGTAGTATTGGGGGGGGCGCGGAGACCCAGTACTTC.

The J gene is TRBJ2-5, the V gene TRBV7-2, with TRBD2 matching over 7 bases. With V trimmed by 3 bases and J by 3 bases, 4 bases remained unmatched. CDR3 size: 14 residues. CDR1 and CDR2 from the germline V gene are SGHTA and FQGNSA. The CDR3 loop is CASSFSGGKETQYF. The CDR3, as DNA: TGTGCCAGCAGCTTTTCCGGGGGGAAAGAGACCCAGTACTTC.

V usage is TRBV9 and J usage is TRBJ2-1; 14 nucleotides match TRBD2. Trimming took 4 bases from V and 4 from J; bases not matched to a gene: 7. The CDR3 is 17 residues long. Germline lookup yields CDR1 SGDLS and CDR2 YYNGEE. The CDR3 DNA sequence: TGTGCCAGCAGCTCAGGGACTAGCGGGGGCCCATACAATGAGCAGTTCTTC. It codes for CASSSGTSGGPYNEQFF.

The chain couples TRBV9 to TRBJ2-7, with D possibly TRBD1 on 7 matching bases. Trimming took off 4 bases at V and 6 bases at J, with 14 bases between the two ends. Germline assignment: CDR1 SGDLS and CDR2 YYNGEE. The CDR3 covers 13 residues. In nucleotides, the CDR3 is TGTGCCAGCAGCACCTCTCAGGGGGGCGAGCAGTACTTC. This gives the protein CASSTSQGGEQYF.

The chain couples TRBV7-2 to TRBJ2-3; D is unresolved. Trimming left V 1 base short and J 4 bases short, with 12 bases between. The CDR3 extends over 15 amino acids. Germline CDR1 and CDR2: SGHTA and FQGNSA. This chain's CDR3 is CASSLVPSRPDTQYF. For the CDR3, the DNA is TGTGCCAGCAGCTTAGTTCCTTCTAGACCAGATACGCAGTATTTT.

This rearrangement joins TRBV28 to TRBJ1-2, with D possibly TRBD1 on 6 matching bases. The CDR3 has 13 residues. With 2 bases removed from V and 6 bases from J, the gap between germline ends came to 10 bases. CDR1 is MDHEN, CDR2 SYDVKM, per germline. CDR3 DNA sequence: TGTGCCAGCAGTTTAGGCAAGGGGGATGGCTACACCTTC. The encoded protein is CASSLGKGDGYTF.

This chain joins TRBV2 and TRBJ1-1; TRBD1 agrees at 11 bases. Germline CDR1 reads SNHLY; CDR2 reads FYNNEI. The V gene end was trimmed by 6 bases and the J gene end by 3 bases; junction bases not matched to a gene: 9. This CDR3 spans 16 amino acids. Here the CDR3 reads CASRVQPGQGDTEAFF. The CDR3 region has the DNA TGTGCCAGCAGAGTTCAGCCGGGACAGGGGGACACTGAAGCTTTCTTT.

Turning to this clone: The sample contains more than one DNA sequence encoding this CDR3. This sequence joins TRBV2 and TRBJ1-5; 9 nucleotides agree with TRBD1. Looked up from germline, CDR1 is SNHLY and CDR2 is FYNNEI. This CDR3 spans 14 amino acids. Trimming took 5 bases from V and 4 from J; bases not matched to a gene: 3. The DNA for the CDR3 is TGTGCCAGCAGTCTGACAGGGGGTAATCAGCCCCAGCATTTT. Protein sequence: CASSLTGGNQPQHF.

The gene calls are TRBV2 and TRBJ1-1; TRBD1 is a possible D gene (5 bases). The CDR3 spans 13 residues. The ends were cut back, 7 bases at V and 4 bases at J, with 13 bases in the middle. Germline values: CDR1 SNHLY, CDR2 FYNNEI. CDR3 region: CASTGGGVTEAFF. The CDR3 DNA sequence: TGTGCCAGCACCGGGGGTGGGGTCACTGAAGCTTTCTTT.

V gene TRBV6-1 combines with J gene TRBJ1-1; D may be TRBD1 (6 bases). The V and J ends lost 2 bases and 1 base respectively, with 14 bases between them. Germline V gives CDR1 MNHNS, CDR2 SASEGT. CDR3 length equals 16 residues. CDR3 bases: TGTGCCAGCAGTGAAAGAGGAGACAGGAGGAACACTGAAGCTTTCTTT. It is translated as CASSERGDRRNTEAFF.

The chain combines TRBV27 with TRBJ2-2; no clear D gene. This CDR3 spans 14 amino acids. The germline CDR1 and CDR2 sequences are MNHEY and SMNVEV (reference sequence). Trimming took 3 bases from V and 6 from J, leaving 11 bases between them. CDR3 in DNA: TGTGCCAGCAGTTTTGGCGGCCGGGCCGGGGAGCTGTTTTTT. This translates into CASSFGGRAGELFF.

This clone was found once. The genes are TRBV5-1 and TRBJ1-3, with 7 bases aligning to TRBD1. Germline V gene lookup returns CDR1 SGHRS and CDR2 YFSETQ. CDR3 length equals 16 residues. The J segment lost 0 bases and the V segment lost 6 bases, leaving 9 bases of the junction unmatched. In DNA form, the CDR3 reads TGCGCCAGCACCTTTGGACAGGTCGGCTCTGGAAACACCATATATTTT. It encodes CASTFGQVGSGNTIYF.

J is TRBJ1-1 and V is TRBV5-1; TRBD1 aligns across 11 bases. Germline V gene lookup returns CDR1 SGHRS and CDR2 YFSETQ. This CDR3 is built from 17 residues. Trimming removed 2 bases from V and 1 base from J; junction bases left unmatched: 7. Written as DNA, the CDR3 is TGCGCCAGCAGCTTAAGAGGACAGGGGGCAAGGAACACTGAAGCTTTCTTT. Translated, it gives CASSLRGQGARNTEAFF.

This clone has more than one count but fewer than ten. The J gene is TRBJ1-3, the V gene TRBV5-1, with a possible D match to TRBD1 (6 bases). This CDR3 is built from 14 residues. V was shortened by 5 bases and J by 0 bases, with 9 bases between the two germline ends. Germline V CDR1 and CDR2: SGHRS, YFSETQ. CDR3 coding DNA: TGCGCCAGCAGGGGAGGGGGCTCTGGAAACACCATATATTTT. Translated, it gives CASRGGGSGNTIYF. Variable domain in full (rest from reference TRBV5-1 and TRBJ1-3): KAGVTQTPRYLIKTRGQQVTLSCSPISGHRSVSWYQQTPGQGLQFLFEYFSETQRNKGNFPGRFSGRQFSNSRSEMNVSTLELGDSALYLCASRGGGSGNTIYFGEGSWLTVV.